This TCR beta chain was recovered during a study of T cells after yellow fever vaccination. Across the study: Researchers used SMART-Seq v4 Ultra Low Input to prepare fractions that had low cell numbers.

Study-level findings and limits: Abundant contaminating clonotypes from the bulk population could appear in FACS-sorted repertoires.

The 5'RACE template-switching step produced TCR cDNA and added a universal primer site and UMIs. TCRdb processed the 5' RACE reads anew with MiXCR; each CDR3 protein has one entry. The table has some 240,000 distinct CDR3 sequences, approximately 3.3% seen once. Worth noting for this clonotype: What it recognizes is unknown.

The sequencing used CD4+ T cells sorted from PBMCs, collected 10 days after the yellow fever booster vaccination. The clonotype comes from a man younger than 30 who received the YFV17D yellow fever vaccine.

CDR3 protein: CASSQSLTGNTEAFF. The CDR3 DNA follows: TGTGCCAGCAGCCAAAGTTTGACAGGGAACACTGAAGCTTTCTTT. V and J are TRBV5-5 and TRBJ1-1; D possibly corresponds to TRBD1 (6 bases). Germline CDR1 SGHKS, CDR2 YYEKEE (reference sequence). Trimming took 4 bases from V and 1 from J, leaving 14 bases between them. The CDR3 extends over 15 amino acids.